The T cell receptor (beta chain) under discussion was sequenced for a study of cytomegalovirus exposure and HLA in healthy donors. 13 Jbeta primers and 60 Vbeta primers were used for the PCR. TCRdb's copy holds only in-frame clones and misses some; the assay was immunoSEQ multiplex PCR. The sample records some 150,000 clones, around three quarters being singletons. The V gene end was trimmed by 9 bases and the J gene end by 10 bases; junction bases not matched to a gene: 23. Looked up from germline, CDR1 is SGHNT and CDR2 is YYREEE (reference sequence). The CDR3 covers 17 residues. This sequence was found in a man between 25 and 39 years old in good health and CMV-seropositive. The chain links TRBV5-4 to TRBJ2-1; 9 bases map to TRBD2. Specimen: PBMCs. In nucleotides, the CDR3 is TGTGCCACCCTAAGGGGGGCTAGCGGGGATAACCCACCGGAGCAGTTCTTC. It is translated as CATLRGASGDNPPEQFF.